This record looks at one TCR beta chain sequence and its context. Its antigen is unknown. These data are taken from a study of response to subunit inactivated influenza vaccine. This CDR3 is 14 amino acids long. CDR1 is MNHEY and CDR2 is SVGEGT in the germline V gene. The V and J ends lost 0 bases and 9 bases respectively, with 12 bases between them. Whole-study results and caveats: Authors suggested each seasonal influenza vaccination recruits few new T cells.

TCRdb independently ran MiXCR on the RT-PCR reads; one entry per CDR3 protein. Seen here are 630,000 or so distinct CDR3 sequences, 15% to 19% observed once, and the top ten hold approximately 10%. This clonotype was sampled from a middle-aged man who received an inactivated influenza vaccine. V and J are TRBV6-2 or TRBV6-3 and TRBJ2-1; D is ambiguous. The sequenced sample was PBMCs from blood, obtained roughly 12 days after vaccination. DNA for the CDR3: TGTGCCAGCAGTTACTCGCCGGTCGGTAGTGAGCAGTTCTTC. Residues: CASSYSPVGSEQFF.